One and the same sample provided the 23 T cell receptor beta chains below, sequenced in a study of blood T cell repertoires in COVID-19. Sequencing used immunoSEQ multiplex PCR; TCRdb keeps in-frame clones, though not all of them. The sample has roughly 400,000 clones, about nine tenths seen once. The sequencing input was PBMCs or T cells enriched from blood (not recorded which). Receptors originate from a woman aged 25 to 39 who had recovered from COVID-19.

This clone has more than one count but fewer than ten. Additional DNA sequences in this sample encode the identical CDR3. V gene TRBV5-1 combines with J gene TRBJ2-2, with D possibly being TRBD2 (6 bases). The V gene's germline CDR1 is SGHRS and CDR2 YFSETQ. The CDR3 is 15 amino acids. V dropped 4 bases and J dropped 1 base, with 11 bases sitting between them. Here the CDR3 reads CASSPGTLNTGELFF. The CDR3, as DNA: TGCGCCAGCAGCCCCGGGACTCTGAACACCGGGGAGCTGTTTTTT.

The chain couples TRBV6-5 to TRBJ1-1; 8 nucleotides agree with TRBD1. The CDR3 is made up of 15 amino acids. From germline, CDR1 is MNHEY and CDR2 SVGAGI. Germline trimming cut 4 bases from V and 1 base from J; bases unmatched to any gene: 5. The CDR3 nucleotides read TGTGCCAGCAGTTTCACCGGGACAGGGAACACTGAAGCTTTCTTT. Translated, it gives CASSFTGTGNTEAFF.

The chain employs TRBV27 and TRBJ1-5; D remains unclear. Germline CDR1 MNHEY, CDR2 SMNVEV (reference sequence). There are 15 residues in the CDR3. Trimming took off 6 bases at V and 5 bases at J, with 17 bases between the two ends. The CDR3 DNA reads TGTGCCAGCAGCCCGGTCGTAACGGAGGATCAGCCCCAGCATTTT. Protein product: CASSPVVTEDQPQHF.

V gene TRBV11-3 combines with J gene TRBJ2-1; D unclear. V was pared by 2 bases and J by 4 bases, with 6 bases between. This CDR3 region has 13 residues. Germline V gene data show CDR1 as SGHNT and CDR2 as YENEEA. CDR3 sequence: CASSLSAYNEQFF. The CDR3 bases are TGTGCCAGCAGCTTATCAGCGTACAATGAGCAGTTCTTC.

Here the CDR3 DNA reads TGTGCCAGCAGTTACAACAGGGCGGCAGGAGGTACGCAGTATTTT. Translation: CASSYNRAAGGTQYF. This chain uses TRBV6-5 with TRBJ2-3; TRBD1 is a possible D gene (6 bases). The V end lost 2 bases, the J end lost 8 bases, and 17 bases lay between the germline ends. The CDR3 has 15 amino acids. The V gene's germline CDR1 is MNHEY and CDR2 SVGAGI.

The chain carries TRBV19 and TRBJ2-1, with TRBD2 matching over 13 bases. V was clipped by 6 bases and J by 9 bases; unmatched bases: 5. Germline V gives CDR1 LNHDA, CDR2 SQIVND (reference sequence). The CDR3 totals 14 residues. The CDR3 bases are TGTGCCAGTAGGAGGACTAGCGGGAGAAGTGAGCAGTTCTTC. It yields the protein CASRRTSGRSEQFF.

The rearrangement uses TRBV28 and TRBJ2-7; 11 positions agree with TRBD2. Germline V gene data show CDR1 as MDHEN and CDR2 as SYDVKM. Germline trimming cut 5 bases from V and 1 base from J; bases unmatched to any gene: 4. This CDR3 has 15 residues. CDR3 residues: CASSPRLAGSYEQYF. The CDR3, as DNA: TGTGCCAGCAGTCCCAGACTAGCGGGGTCCTACGAGCAGTACTTC.

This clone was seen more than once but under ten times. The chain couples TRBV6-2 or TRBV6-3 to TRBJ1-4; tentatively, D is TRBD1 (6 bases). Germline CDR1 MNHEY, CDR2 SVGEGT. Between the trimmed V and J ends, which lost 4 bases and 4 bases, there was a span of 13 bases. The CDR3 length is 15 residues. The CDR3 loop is CASSSGTRVNEKLFF. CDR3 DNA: TGTGCCAGCAGTTCGGGGACACGGGTTAATGAAAAACTGTTTTTT.

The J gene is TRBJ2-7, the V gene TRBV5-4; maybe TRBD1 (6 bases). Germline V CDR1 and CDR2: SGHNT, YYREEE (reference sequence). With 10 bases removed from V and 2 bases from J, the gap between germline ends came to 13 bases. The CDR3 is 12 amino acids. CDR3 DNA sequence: TGTGCCTGGGCAGGGGCAACCTACGAGCAGTACTTC. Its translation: CAWAGATYEQYF.

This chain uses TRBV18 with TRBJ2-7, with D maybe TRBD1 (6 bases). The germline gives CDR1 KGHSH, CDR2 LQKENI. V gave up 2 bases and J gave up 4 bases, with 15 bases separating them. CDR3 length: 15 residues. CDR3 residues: CASSPEQGTVYEQYF. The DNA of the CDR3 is TGTGCCAGCTCACCAGAACAGGGCACCGTTTACGAGCAGTACTTC.

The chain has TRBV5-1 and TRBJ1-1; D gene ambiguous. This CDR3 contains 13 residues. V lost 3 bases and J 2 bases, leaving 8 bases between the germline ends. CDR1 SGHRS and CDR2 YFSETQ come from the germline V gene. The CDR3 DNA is TGCGCCAGCAGCTCTCCCCCCAACACTGAAGCTTTCTTT. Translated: CASSSPPNTEAFF.

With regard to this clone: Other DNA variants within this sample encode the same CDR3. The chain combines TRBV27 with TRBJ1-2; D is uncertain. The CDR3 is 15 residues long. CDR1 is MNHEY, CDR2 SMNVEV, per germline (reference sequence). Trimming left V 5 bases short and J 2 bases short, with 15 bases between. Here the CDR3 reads CASSLNPVLNYGYTF. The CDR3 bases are TGTGCCAGCAGTCTCAACCCAGTATTAAACTATGGCTACACCTTC.

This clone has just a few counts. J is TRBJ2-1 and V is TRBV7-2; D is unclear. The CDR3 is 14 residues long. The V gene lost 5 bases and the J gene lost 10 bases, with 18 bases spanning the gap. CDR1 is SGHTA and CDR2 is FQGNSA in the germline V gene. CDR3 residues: CASSRYPNRREQFF. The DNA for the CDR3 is TGTGCCAGCAGCCGTTACCCTAACCGTCGCGAGCAGTTCTTC.

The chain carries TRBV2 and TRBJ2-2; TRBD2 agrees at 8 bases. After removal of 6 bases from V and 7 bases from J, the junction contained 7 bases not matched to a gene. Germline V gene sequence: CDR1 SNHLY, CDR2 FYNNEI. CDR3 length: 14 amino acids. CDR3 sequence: CASRGTREIGELFF. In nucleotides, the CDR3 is TGTGCCAGCAGAGGGACTAGAGAAATCGGGGAGCTGTTTTTT.

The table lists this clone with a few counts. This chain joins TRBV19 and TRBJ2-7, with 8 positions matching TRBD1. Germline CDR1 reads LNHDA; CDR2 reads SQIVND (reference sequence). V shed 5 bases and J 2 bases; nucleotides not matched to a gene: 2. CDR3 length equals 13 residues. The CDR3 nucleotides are TGTGCCAGTAGTGGGACAGGAGCCTACGAGCAGTACTTC. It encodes CASSGTGAYEQYF.

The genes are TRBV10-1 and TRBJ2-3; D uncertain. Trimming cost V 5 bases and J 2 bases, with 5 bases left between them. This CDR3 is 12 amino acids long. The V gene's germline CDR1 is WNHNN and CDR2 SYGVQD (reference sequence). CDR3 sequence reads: CASSRYTDTQYF. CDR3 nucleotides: TGCGCCAGCAGTCGGTACACAGATACGCAGTATTTT.

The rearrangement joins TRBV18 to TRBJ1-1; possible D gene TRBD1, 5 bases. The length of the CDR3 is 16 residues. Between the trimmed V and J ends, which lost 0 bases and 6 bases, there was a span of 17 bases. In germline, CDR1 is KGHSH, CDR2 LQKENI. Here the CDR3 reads CASSPPGRVGKAEAFF. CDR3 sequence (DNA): TGTGCCAGCTCACCACCGGGCAGGGTGGGAAAAGCTGAAGCTTTCTTT.

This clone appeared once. CDR3: CASSTGTLVYEQYF. Written as DNA, the CDR3 is TGTGCCAGCAGCACGGGGACTCTCGTATACGAGCAGTACTTC. The V and J genes are TRBV7-8 and TRBJ2-7, with a possible D match to TRBD2 (6 bases). CDR3 length: 14 residues. The germline gives CDR1 SGHVS, CDR2 FQNEAQ. V was clipped by 5 bases and J by 4 bases, with 15 bases between them. The full variable domain, rest sourced from reference TRBV7-8 and TRBJ2-7, is GAGVSQSPRYKVAKRGQDVALRCDPISGHVSLFWYQQALGQGPEFLTYFQNEAQLDKSGLPSDRFFAERPEGSVSTLKIQRTQQEDSAVYLCASSTGTLVYEQYFGPGTRLTVT.

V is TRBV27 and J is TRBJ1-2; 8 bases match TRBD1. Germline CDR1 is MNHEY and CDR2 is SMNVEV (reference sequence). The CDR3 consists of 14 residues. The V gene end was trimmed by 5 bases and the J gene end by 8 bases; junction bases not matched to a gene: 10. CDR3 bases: TGTGCCAGCAGTCGTTTCCAGGGGGCGGTAGGCTACACCTTC. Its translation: CASSRFQGAVGYTF.

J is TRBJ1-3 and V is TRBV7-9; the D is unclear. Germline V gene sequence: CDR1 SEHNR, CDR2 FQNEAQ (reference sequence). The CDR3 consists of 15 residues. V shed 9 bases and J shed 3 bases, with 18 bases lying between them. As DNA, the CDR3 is TGTGCCAGTACTAATTCGGGTCGAAATGGAAACACCATATATTTT. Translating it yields CASTNSGRNGNTIYF.

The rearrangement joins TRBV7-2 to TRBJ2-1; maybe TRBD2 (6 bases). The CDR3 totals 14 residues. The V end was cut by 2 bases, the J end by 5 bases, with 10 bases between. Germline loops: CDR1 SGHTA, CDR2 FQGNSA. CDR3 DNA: TGTGCCAGCAGCTTATCCCGGGGGAACAATGAGCAGTTCTTC. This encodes CASSLSRGNNEQFF.

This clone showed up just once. CDR3 residues: CASQAGQGGYSPLHF. CDR3 nucleotide sequence: TGTGCCAGTCAGGCCGGACAGGGTGGGTATTCACCCCTCCACTTT. The chain uses TRBV19 and TRBJ1-6; 8 nucleotides align to TRBD1. From germline, CDR1 is LNHDA and CDR2 SQIVND (reference sequence). Losses at the gene ends were 8 bases for V and 8 bases for J; bases not matched to a gene: 11. This CDR3 region has 15 residues.

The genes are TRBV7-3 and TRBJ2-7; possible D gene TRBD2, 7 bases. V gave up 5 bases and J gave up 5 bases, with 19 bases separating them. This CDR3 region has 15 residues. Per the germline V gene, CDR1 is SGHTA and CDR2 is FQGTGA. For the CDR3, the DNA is TGTGCCAGCAGCCCCGCGGGGGCCGAGGACGACGAGCAGTACTTC. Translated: CASSPAGAEDDEQYF.